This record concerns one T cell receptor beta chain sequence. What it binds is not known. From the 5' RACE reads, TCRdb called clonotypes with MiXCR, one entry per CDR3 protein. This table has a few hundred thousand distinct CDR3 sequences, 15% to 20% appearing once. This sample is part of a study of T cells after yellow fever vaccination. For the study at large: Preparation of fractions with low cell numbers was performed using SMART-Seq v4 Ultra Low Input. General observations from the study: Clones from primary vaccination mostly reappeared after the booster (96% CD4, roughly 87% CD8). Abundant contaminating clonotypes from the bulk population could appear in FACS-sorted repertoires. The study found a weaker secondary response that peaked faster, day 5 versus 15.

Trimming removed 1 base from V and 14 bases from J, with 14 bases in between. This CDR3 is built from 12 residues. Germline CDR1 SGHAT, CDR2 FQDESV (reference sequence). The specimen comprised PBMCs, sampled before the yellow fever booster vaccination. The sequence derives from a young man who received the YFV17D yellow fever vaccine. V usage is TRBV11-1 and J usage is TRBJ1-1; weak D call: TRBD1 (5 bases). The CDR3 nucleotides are TGTGCCAGCAGCTTAGAACAGGTTGGGCGCTTCTTT. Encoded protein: CASSLEQVGRFF.